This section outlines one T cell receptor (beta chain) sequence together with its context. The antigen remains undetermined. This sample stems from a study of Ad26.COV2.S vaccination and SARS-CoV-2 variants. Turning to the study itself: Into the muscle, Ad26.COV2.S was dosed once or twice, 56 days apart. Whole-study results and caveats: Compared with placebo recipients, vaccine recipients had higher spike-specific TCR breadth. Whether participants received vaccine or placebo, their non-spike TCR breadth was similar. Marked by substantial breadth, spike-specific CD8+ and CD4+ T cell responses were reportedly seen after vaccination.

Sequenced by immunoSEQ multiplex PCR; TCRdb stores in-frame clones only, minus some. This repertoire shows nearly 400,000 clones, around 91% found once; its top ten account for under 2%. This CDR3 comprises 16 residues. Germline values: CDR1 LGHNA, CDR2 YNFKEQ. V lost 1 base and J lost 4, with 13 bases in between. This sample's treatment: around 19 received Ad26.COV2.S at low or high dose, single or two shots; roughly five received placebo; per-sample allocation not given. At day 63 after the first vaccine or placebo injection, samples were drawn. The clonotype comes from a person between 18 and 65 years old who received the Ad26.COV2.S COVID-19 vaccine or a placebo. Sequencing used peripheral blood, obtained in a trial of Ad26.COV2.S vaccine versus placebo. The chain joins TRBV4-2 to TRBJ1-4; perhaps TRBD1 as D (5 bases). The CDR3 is CASSQAGTGSNEKLFF. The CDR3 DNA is TGTGCCAGCAGCCAAGCGGGGACGGGGAGTAATGAAAAACTGTTTTTT.